The 3 T cell receptor beta chains given below trace back to one sample, sequenced in a study of CD8 T cells in ankylosing spondylitis. A single record per CDR3 protein comes from TCRdb applying MiXCR to the 5' RACE reads. There are 250,000 to 400,000 distinct CDR3 sequences in the sample; roughly 11% occur only once, and roughly 9% lies in the top ten. Sequenced input: blood, either unsorted or a sorted T cell fraction (not recorded which). The receptors originated from a female donor with ankylosing spondylitis or in good health (not recorded which).

This clonotype was recorded many times. The V and J genes are TRBV2 and TRBJ1-1, with D unclear. V was shortened by 6 bases and J by 4 bases, with 9 bases between the two germline ends. Germline V gene sequence: CDR1 SNHLY, CDR2 FYNNEI. The CDR3 consists of 12 residues. In DNA, the CDR3 is TGTGCCAGCAGGATAGAGGTCACTGAAGCTTTCTTT. This encodes CASRIEVTEAFF.

This clonotype was counted a few times. This rearrangement joins TRBV30 to TRBJ1-1, with 10 bases aligning to TRBD1. V shed 3 bases, J shed 5 bases, and the junction held 6 bases outside the gene matches. CDR3 length: 14 amino acids. Germline lookup yields CDR1 GTSNPN and CDR2 SVGIG (reference sequence). The CDR3 loop reads CAWRAGQGVTEAFF. The CDR3 nucleotides read TGTGCCTGGAGAGCCGGACAGGGGGTAACTGAAGCTTTCTTT.

This clonotype has a handful of counts. This chain joins TRBV20-1 and TRBJ1-5, with D perhaps matching TRBD1 (6 bases). The CDR3 totals 14 residues. Germline loops: CDR1 DFQATT, CDR2 SNEGSKA (reference sequence). Trimming took off 5 bases at V and 0 bases at J, with 11 bases between the two ends. The CDR3 here is CSAQTGYSNQPQHF. CDR3 sequence (DNA): TGCAGTGCTCAGACAGGCTATAGCAATCAGCCCCAGCATTTT.